This T cell receptor delta chain was identified in a study of gamma-delta chains in newborns, infants, children. This clone has a handful of counts. The protein in TCRdb stems from a much larger clone and differs at residue 5 from this DNA's translation, likely a read error; here the protein is translated from the DNA. TCRdb re-processed the reads via CATT. The table records 1,500 to 2,000 delta-chain clones, roughly 1% of them present only once. This CDR3 has 19 residues. Germline lookup yields CDR1 GEAIGNYY and CDR2 EKD. The V and J ends lost 3 bases and 3 bases, in that order; junction bases with no gene match: 16.

The sequence derives from a child who was a newborn, infant or young child, either healthy, febrile or measles-vaccinated (not recorded which). Material for sequencing was blood. The chain is built from TRDV2 and TRDJ1; 12 bases are a match to TRDD3. The CDR3 DNA sequence: TGTGCCTGTGACGCTCTGCTGGGGGATACGAGGGGCAACGCCGATAAACTCATCTTT. This codes for CACDALLGDTRGNADKLIF.